The 26 T cell receptor beta chains in this list originate from one sample, sequenced in a study of lymphopenia after photon versus proton radiotherapy. Assay: immunoSEQ multiplex PCR; the TCRdb copy retains only in-frame clones and omits some. The table lists thousands of clones, roughly 80% of them singletons. Sample: peripheral blood, taken from a patient treated with photon-based radiotherapy. The receptors were gathered from a man aged 25 to 40 with gastric cancer.

This sequence joins TRBV12-5 and TRBJ1-4, with D maybe TRBD1 (5 bases). Per the germline V gene, CDR1 is LGHNT and CDR2 is FRNRAP. The CDR3 spans 16 residues. Trimming took 2 bases from V and 5 from J, leaving 15 bases between them. The CDR3 loop is CASGLPGRGTNEKLFF. The CDR3 nucleotides read TGTGCTAGTGGTTTGCCGGGCCGAGGGACGAATGAAAAACTGTTTTTT.

The rearrangement uses TRBV6-5 and TRBJ1-2; 8 bases fit TRBD1. Germline trimming cut 2 bases from V and 2 bases from J; bases unmatched to any gene: 1. CDR3 length equals 14 residues. Germline CDR1 is MNHEY and CDR2 is SVGAGI. The CDR3 nucleotides are TGTGCCAGCAGTTACCGACAGGGGAACTATGGCTACACCTTC. Translating it yields CASSYRQGNYGYTF.

The rearrangement joins TRBV15 to TRBJ2-2; D call uncertain. Germline CDR1 is LNHNV and CDR2 is YYDKDF (reference sequence). The germline V and J ends were trimmed by 0 bases and 3 bases, with 11 bases remaining between them. The CDR3 has 16 amino acids. CDR3 amino acids: CATSRDSGQYTGELFF. CDR3 nucleotides: TGTGCCACCAGCAGAGATAGTGGCCAGTACACCGGGGAGCTGTTTTTT.

The CDR3 reads CASSIMEGLYGYTF. The CDR3, as DNA: TGTGCCAGTAGTATTATGGAGGGCCTCTATGGCTACACCTTC. The chain couples TRBV19 to TRBJ1-2; unclear D gene. Germline-derived CDR1 and CDR2 are LNHDA and SQIVND (reference sequence). The CDR3 loop spans 14 amino acids. With 3 bases removed from V and 4 bases from J, the gap between germline ends came to 12 bases.

The CDR3 bases are TGTGCCAGCAGATCTCCGGGACAGGGGGCTGGAGGGGAGCTGTTTTTT. Translation gives CASRSPGQGAGGELFF. This sequence joins TRBV6-6 and TRBJ2-2; 12 bases fit TRBD1. CDR1 MNHNY and CDR2 SVGAGI come from the germline V gene (reference sequence). With 6 bases clipped from V and 8 bases from J, the junction kept 10 bases outside the gene matches. The length of the CDR3 is 16 residues.

The rearrangement links TRBV2 to TRBJ1-2, with 9 bases that match TRBD1. The CDR3 contains 14 residues. V shed 7 bases, J shed 2 bases, and the junction held 5 bases outside the gene matches. The germline V gene encodes CDR1 SNHLY and CDR2 FYNNEI. This CDR3 reads CASIPTGGNYGYTF. The DNA of the CDR3 is TGTGCCAGCATCCCGACAGGGGGAAACTATGGCTACACCTTC.

By proportion, this clone is medium-sized. The DNA of the CDR3 is TGTGCCAGCAGCTCCTCTAGCGGGGCCACAGATACGCAGTATTTT. Amino acid sequence: CASSSSSGATDTQYF. V is TRBV11-2 and J is TRBJ2-3; 9 positions agree with TRBD2. J gave up 2 bases and V 4 bases, and 4 bases lay outside the gene matches. Germline assignment: CDR1 SGHAT and CDR2 FQNNGV. CDR3 size: 15 residues.

The V gene is TRBV5-1, the J gene TRBJ2-3; D is ambiguous. This CDR3 region has 13 residues. The germline V gene has CDR1 SGHRS and CDR2 YFSETQ. V was trimmed by 5 bases and J by 1 base, leaving 8 bases between them. The CDR3 loop is CASRLDRTDTQYF. DNA for the CDR3: TGCGCCAGCAGACTGGACCGCACAGATACGCAGTATTTT.

This clone has a handful of counts. The chain couples TRBV2 to TRBJ2-5, with D uncertain. Germline CDR1 and CDR2: SNHLY and FYNNEI. V lost 6 bases and J lost 4, with 12 bases in between. The CDR3 runs to 13 residues. The CDR3 DNA follows: TGTGCCAGCAGCCCTAACACGGGAGAGACCCAGTACTTC. Translation gives CASSPNTGETQYF.

The CDR3 DNA sequence: TGTGCCAGTAGTCCGGACAGGGACTATGGCTACACCTTC. Protein: CASSPDRDYGYTF. The rearrangement links TRBV19 to TRBJ1-2; 8 bases line up with TRBD1. With V trimmed by 5 bases and J by 3 bases, 2 bases remained unmatched. CDR1 and CDR2 from the germline V gene are LNHDA and SQIVND (reference sequence). The CDR3 has 13 amino acids.

The chain combines TRBV29-1 with TRBJ1-3, with 9 bases matching TRBD1. V dropped 4 bases and J dropped 3; count of bases not matched to a gene: 1. Germline CDR1 SQVTM, CDR2 ANQGSEA. The CDR3 length is 13 residues. CDR3 nucleotide sequence: TGCAGCGTTGGGACAGGGGTTGGAAACACCATATATTTT. As protein: CSVGTGVGNTIYF.

This rearrangement joins TRBV6-5 to TRBJ2-7; D is possibly TRBD2 (6 bases). The CDR3 consists of 14 residues. V was cut by 4 bases and J by 4 bases, with 14 bases left in between. Germline loops: CDR1 MNHEY, CDR2 SVGAGI. Here the CDR3 reads CASSSPGLMYEQYF. The CDR3 DNA sequence: TGTGCCAGCAGTTCTCCGGGACTTATGTACGAGCAGTACTTC.

This chain links TRBV7-9 with TRBJ2-7; TRBD2 agrees at 8 bases. The germline V gene encodes CDR1 SEHNR and CDR2 FQNEAQ (reference sequence). Unmatched junction bases numbered 4, after V lost 1 base and J lost 5 bases. There are 14 residues in the CDR3. CDR3 amino acids: CASSLGGGRHEQYF. Written as DNA, the CDR3 is TGTGCCAGCAGCTTAGGCGGGGGGCGGCACGAGCAGTACTTC.

This chain joins TRBV7-2 and TRBJ1-5; a weak D match, TRBD1 (5 bases). The V end lost 1 base, the J end lost 5 bases, and 12 bases lay between the germline ends. The length of the CDR3 is 15 residues. Per the germline V gene, CDR1 is SGHTA and CDR2 is FQGNSA. CDR3: CASSLGSGHHQPQHF. CDR3 bases: TGTGCCAGCAGCTTAGGGTCAGGGCATCATCAGCCCCAGCATTTT.

V gene TRBV7-3 combines with J gene TRBJ2-1; no clear D. The CDR3 has 15 residues. Trimming stripped 0 bases from V and 2 bases from J, with 8 bases between. Germline CDR1 SGHTA, CDR2 FQGTGA. The chain's CDR3 is CASSLTPEPYNEQFF. Written as DNA, the CDR3 is TGTGCCAGCAGCTTAACGCCGGAGCCCTACAATGAGCAGTTCTTC. The variable domain in full, completed from reference TRBV7-3 and TRBJ2-1, reads GAGVSQTPSNKVTEKGKYVELRCDPISGHTALYWYRQSLGQGPEFLIYFQGTGAADDSGLPNDRFFAVRPEGSVSTLKIQRTERGDSAVYLCASSLTPEPYNEQFFGPGTRLTVL.

The V gene is TRBV7-8, the J gene TRBJ2-3; D unclear. V lost 1 base to trimming and J lost 5 bases, with 4 bases between them. From germline, CDR1 is SGHVS and CDR2 FQNEAQ. This CDR3 is 12 amino acids long. CDR3 DNA: TGTGCCAGCAGCTTAGTTATAGATACGCAGTATTTT. Translating gives CASSLVIDTQYF.

This sequence joins TRBV19 and TRBJ2-5; D is possibly TRBD2 (5 bases). The CDR3 totals 13 residues. Germline V gives CDR1 LNHDA, CDR2 SQIVND (reference sequence). Trimming took 4 bases from V and 4 from J, leaving 10 bases between them. The CDR3 here is CASSNRLIETQYF. The CDR3 region has the DNA TGTGCCAGTAGTAACCGACTAATAGAGACCCAGTACTTC.

The J gene is TRBJ1-1, the V gene TRBV29-1, with D tentatively TRBD1 (6 bases). This CDR3 contains 13 residues. Germline CDR1 and CDR2: SQVTM and ANQGSEA. The V end was cut by 4 bases, the J end by 1 base, with 10 bases between. In DNA, the CDR3 is TGCAGCGTTGTGCGGGGGCAGAACACTGAAGCTTTCTTT. It is translated as CSVVRGQNTEAFF.

This rearrangement joins TRBV2 to TRBJ2-5; the D gene is possibly TRBD2 (6 bases). Germline V lookup: CDR1 SNHLY, CDR2 FYNNEI. Trimming stripped 4 bases from V and 4 bases from J, with 13 bases between. The CDR3 covers 14 residues. CDR3 sequence (DNA): TGTGCCAGCAGTGTGGGACTCGAAGGAGAGACCCAGTACTTC. Translated: CASSVGLEGETQYF.

The genes are TRBV6-1 and TRBJ2-7; 9 nucleotides line up with TRBD1. V was clipped by 5 bases and J by 3 bases; unmatched bases: 8. This CDR3 is built from 15 residues. Germline V gene lookup returns CDR1 MNHNS and CDR2 SASEGT. The CDR3 DNA reads TGTGCCAGCAGTCGTCAGGGACAGGGTATCTACGAGCAGTACTTC. It encodes CASSRQGQGIYEQYF.

This clone has a single count. This chain links TRBV19 with TRBJ2-7; TRBD1 might be the D (6 bases). CDR3 size: 13 residues. The V end lost 6 bases, the J end lost 2 bases, and 11 bases lay between the germline ends. The germline gives CDR1 LNHDA, CDR2 SQIVND (reference sequence). The CDR3 spells CASSPDRTYEQYF. CDR3 DNA sequence: TGTGCCAGTAGCCCGGACAGAACCTACGAGCAGTACTTC.

The chain carries TRBV5-4 and TRBJ2-1; D may correspond to TRBD1 or TRBD2 (5 bases each). This CDR3 contains 17 residues. Germline V gives CDR1 SGHNT, CDR2 YYREEE (reference sequence). The V end lost 4 bases, the J end lost 5 bases, and 22 bases lay between the germline ends. In DNA, the CDR3 is TGTGCCAGCAGCAGGACACCCCGGGGAAATCTCGACAATGAGCAGTTCTTC. Translation: CASSRTPRGNLDNEQFF.

The rearrangement joins TRBV5-1 to TRBJ2-5; tentatively, D is TRBD1 or TRBD2 (6 bases each). Germline assignment: CDR1 SGHRS and CDR2 YFSETQ. The CDR3 totals 15 residues. The ends were cut back, 2 bases at V and 4 bases at J, with 15 bases in the middle. CDR3 bases: TGCGCCAGCAGCTTTTACCAAGGGGGGAGAGAGACCCAGTACTTC. Residues: CASSFYQGGRETQYF.

This chain uses TRBV19 with TRBJ2-6; D unclear. In germline, CDR1 is LNHDA, CDR2 SQIVND (reference sequence). Trimming took 0 bases from V and 5 from J, leaving 5 bases between them. The CDR3 has 14 residues. The CDR3 DNA is TGTGCCAGTAGTATAGAAGACCGGGCCAACGTCCTGACTTTC. Its protein is CASSIEDRANVLTF.

J is TRBJ1-5 and V is TRBV2; no clear D gene. Germline V CDR1 and CDR2: SNHLY, FYNNEI. The germline V and J ends were trimmed by 6 bases and 7 bases, with 13 bases remaining between them. The length of the CDR3 is 13 residues. The CDR3 reads CASRGRAPQPQHF. CDR3 nucleotides: TGTGCCAGCAGGGGGAGGGCCCCCCAGCCCCAGCATTTT.

The CDR3 nucleotides read TGTGCCAGCAGTCTCGATTGGCAGCAGAGAGGGTCCCTCCACTTT. This sequence encodes CASSLDWQQRGSLHF. J is TRBJ1-6 and V is TRBV27, with no clear D. V was cut by 5 bases and J by 14 bases, with 22 bases left in between. Germline CDR1 MNHEY, CDR2 SMNVEV (reference sequence). This CDR3 region has 15 residues.